Listed here is a single T cell receptor beta chain. Its matching antigen is unknown. TCRdb's table, derived via immunoSEQ multiplex PCR, lists solely in-frame clones and lacks some. The sample lists roughly 100,000 clones, less than 85% occurring once. V was trimmed by 4 bases and J by 7 bases, leaving 8 bases between them. Germline CDR1 SNHLY, CDR2 FYNNEI. This CDR3 is 13 amino acids long. The entry originates in a study of Ad26.COV2.S vaccination and SARS-CoV-2 variants. The study, taken as a whole, reports: Reportedly, after vaccination the spike-specific CD8+ and CD4+ T cell responses displayed substantial breadth. Analyses of TCR breadth and depth may have underestimated total T cell responses.

Here the sequenced sample was peripheral blood, taken after recovery from COVID-19. The V call is TRBV2, the J call TRBJ1-6, with a tentative D call TRBD1 (5 bases). The sequence was obtained from a human donor who had recovered from COVID-19. The CDR3 bases are TGTGCCAGCAGTGTGGGACCAAATTCACCCCTCCACTTT. This encodes CASSVGPNSPLHF.